The source of this T cell receptor beta chain is a study of blood T cell repertoires in COVID-19. On the study more broadly: Material from acute and convalescent COVID-19 was sourced from the United States, Italy and Spain.

With 6 bases removed from V and 5 bases from J, the gap between germline ends came to 16 bases. Germline CDR1 is SGHNT and CDR2 is YENEEA. This CDR3 has 15 residues. Sequencing used immunoSEQ multiplex PCR; TCRdb keeps in-frame clones, though not all of them. The profile covers hundreds of thousands of clones, with 87% appearing a single time and roughly 0.94% taken by the ten largest. Cohorts were assigned according to the clinical history that participants reported. The sequenced sample was PBMCs or T cells enriched from blood (not recorded which). The rearrangement uses TRBV11-3 and TRBJ2-2, with D perhaps TRBD2 (5 bases). This sequence was found in a woman aged 30 to 39 who had recovered from COVID-19. The DNA for the CDR3 is TGTGCCAGCAGTCATGGCCTGTCGGGAACCGGGGAGCTGTTTTTT. Amino acid sequence: CASSHGLSGTGELFF.